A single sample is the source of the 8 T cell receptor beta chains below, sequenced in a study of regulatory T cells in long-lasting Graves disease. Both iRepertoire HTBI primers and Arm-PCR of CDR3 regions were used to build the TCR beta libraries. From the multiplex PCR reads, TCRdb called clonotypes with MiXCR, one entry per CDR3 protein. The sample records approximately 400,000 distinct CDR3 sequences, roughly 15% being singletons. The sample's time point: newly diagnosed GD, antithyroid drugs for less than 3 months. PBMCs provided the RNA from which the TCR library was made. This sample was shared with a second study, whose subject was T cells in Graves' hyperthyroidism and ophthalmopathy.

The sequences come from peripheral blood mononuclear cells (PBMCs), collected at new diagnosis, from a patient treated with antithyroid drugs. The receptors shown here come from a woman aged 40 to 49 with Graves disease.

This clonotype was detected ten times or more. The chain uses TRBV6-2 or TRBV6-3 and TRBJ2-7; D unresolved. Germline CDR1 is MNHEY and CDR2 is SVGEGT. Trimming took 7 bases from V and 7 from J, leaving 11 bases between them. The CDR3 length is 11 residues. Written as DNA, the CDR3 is TGTGCCAGCAAAAGAATGGAGGAGCAGTACTTC. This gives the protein CASKRMEEQYF.

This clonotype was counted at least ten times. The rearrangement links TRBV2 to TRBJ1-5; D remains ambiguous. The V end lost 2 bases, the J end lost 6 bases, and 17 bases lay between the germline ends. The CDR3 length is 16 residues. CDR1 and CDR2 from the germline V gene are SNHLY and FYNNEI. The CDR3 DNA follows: TGTGCCAGCAGTGAACGACAAGGGTCTGTATCTCAGCCCCAGCATTTT. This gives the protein CASSERQGSVSQPQHF.

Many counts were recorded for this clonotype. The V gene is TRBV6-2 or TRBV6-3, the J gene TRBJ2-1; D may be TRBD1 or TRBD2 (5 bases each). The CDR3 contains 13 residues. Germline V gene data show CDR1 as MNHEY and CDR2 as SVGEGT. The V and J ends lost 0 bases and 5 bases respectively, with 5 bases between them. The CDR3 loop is CASSYSGDNEQFF. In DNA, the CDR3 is TGTGCCAGCAGTTACTCGGGGGACAATGAGCAGTTCTTC.

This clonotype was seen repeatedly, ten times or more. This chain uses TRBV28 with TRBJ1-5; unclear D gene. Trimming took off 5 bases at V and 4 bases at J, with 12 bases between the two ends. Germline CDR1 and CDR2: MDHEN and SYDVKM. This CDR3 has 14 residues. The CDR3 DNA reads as TGTGCCAGCAGTCCCCCTTTACTTAATCAGCCCCAGCATTTT. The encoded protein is CASSPPLLNQPQHF.

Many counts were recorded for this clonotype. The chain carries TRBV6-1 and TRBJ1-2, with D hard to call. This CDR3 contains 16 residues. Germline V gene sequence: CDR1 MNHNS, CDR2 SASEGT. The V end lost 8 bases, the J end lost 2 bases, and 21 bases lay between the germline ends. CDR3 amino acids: CASLLAAGTSNYGYTF. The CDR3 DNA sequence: TGTGCCAGCTTATTAGCTGCGGGCACGTCCAACTATGGCTACACCTTC.

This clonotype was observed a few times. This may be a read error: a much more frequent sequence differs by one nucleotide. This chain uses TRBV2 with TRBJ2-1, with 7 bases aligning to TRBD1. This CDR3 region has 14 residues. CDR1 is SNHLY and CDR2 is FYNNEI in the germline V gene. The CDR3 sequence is CSSSAAGGYNEQFF. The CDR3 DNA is TGTTCCAGCAGTGCGGCAGGGGGCTACAATGAGCAGTTCTTC.

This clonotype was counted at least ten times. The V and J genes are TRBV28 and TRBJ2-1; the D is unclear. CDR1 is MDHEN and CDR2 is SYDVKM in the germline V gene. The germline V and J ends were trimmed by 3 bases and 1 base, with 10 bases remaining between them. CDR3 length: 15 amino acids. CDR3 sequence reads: CASSLISASYNEQFF. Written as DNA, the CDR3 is TGTGCCAGCAGTTTGATCTCCGCTTCCTACAATGAGCAGTTCTTC.

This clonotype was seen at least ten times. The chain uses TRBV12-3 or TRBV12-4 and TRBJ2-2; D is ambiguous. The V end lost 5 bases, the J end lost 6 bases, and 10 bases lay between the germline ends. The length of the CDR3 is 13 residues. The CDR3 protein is CASSPTAPGELFF. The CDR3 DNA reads TGTGCCAGCAGTCCCACCGCCCCCGGGGAGCTGTTTTTT.